The rows below give T cell receptor beta chains drawn from one sample of a study of OX40 agonist ivuxolimab in advanced cancers. Using immunoSEQ multiplex PCR, the repertoire was profiled, and TCRdb retains in-frame clones only, with some absent. The data show some 34,000 clones, with under 85% seen just once and 9.5% to 15% held by the top ten. Source: CD4+ or CD8+ T cells sorted from blood, taken in a trial of the OX40 agonist ivuxolimab. These receptors all stem from an adult with an advanced solid tumor such as melanoma, head and neck, liver or kidney cancer. The CDR3 runs from the conserved cysteine through the conserved F or W. Fields, in order: D gene, J gene, V gene, clone size, CDR3 protein, CDR3 DNA. A D gene is named only where the DNA matches it firmly. Expanded clones are given a class, and other clones once, few, many or no size at all.

NA | TRBJ1-5 | TRBV5-5 | few | CASSRGAGNQPQHF | TGTGCCAGCAGCCGGGGGGCTGGGAATCAGCCCCAGCATTTT
TRBD2 | TRBJ2-2 | TRBV7-8 | NA | CASSRREGTGELFF | TGTGCCAGCAGCAGGAGGGAGGGGACCGGGGAGCTGTTTTTT
NA | TRBJ1-6 | TRBV18 | NA | CASSPDGGMYNSPLHF | TGTGCCAGCTCACCCGACGGGGGGATGTATAATTCACCCCTCCACTTT
TRBD1 | TRBJ1-4 | TRBV18 | NA | CASSRDSSADEKLFF | TGTGCCAGCTCACGGGACAGTTCTGCGGATGAAAAACTGTTTTTT
TRBD1 | TRBJ1-4 | TRBV11-2 | NA | CASSSDRGREKLFF | TGTGCCAGCAGCTCGGACAGGGGTCGCGAAAAACTGTTTTTT
TRBD1 | TRBJ2-7 | TRBV30 | NA | CAWSVGTGVYEQYF | TGTGCCTGGAGTGTAGGGACAGGGGTCTACGAGCAGTACTTC
TRBD2 | TRBJ2-3 | TRBV19 | NA | CASSRRAGGLQDTQYF | TGTGCCAGTAGCCGAAGGGCGGGGGGGCTGCAAGATACGCAGTATTTT
TRBD2 | TRBJ2-3 | TRBV29-1 | NA | CSVASGTSTDTQYF | TGCAGCGTTGCTAGCGGCACTAGCACAGATACGCAGTATTTT
TRBD2 | TRBJ2-3 | TRBV7-6 | NA | CASSLTSGRATDTQYF | TGTGCCAGCAGCCTCACTAGCGGGAGGGCCACAGATACGCAGTATTTT
NA | TRBJ2-5 | TRBV14 | NA | CASPPGQRETQYF | TGTGCCAGCCCCCCGGGGCAGCGGGAGACCCAGTACTTC
NA | TRBJ2-2 | TRBV23-1 | NA | CASTTGLLAGELFF | TGCGCCAGCACGACAGGCCTCTTGGCCGGGGAGCTGTTTTTT
NA | TRBJ2-6 | TRBV18 | NA | CASSPPVSQSGANVLTF | TGTGCCAGCTCACCACCCGTAAGTCAATCTGGGGCCAACGTCCTGACTTTC
NA | TRBJ2-3 | TRBV27 | NA | CASSAGGLDTQYF | TGTGCCAGCAGTGCTGGGGGGCTGGATACGCAGTATTTT
NA | TRBJ2-7 | TRBV2 | NA | CASLHLVASVGGSSYEQYF | TGTGCCAGCCTCCACCTAGTAGCTAGCGTGGGTGGGTCCTCCTACGAGCAGTACTTC
NA | TRBJ2-5 | TRBV9 | NA | CASSVGGLHQETQYF | TGTGCCAGCAGCGTAGGAGGGCTACACCAAGAGACCCAGTACTTC
NA | TRBJ2-3 | TRBV11-2 | NA | CASSPPGKDTQYF | TGTGCCAGCAGCCCCCCCGGGAAAGATACGCAGTATTTT
NA | TRBJ1-2 | TRBV7-2 | few | CASSLTTDYGYTF | TGTGCCAGCAGCCTCACGACGGATTATGGCTACACCTTC
TRBD1 | TRBJ2-1 | TRBV30 | NA | CAWRRTGVPNEQFF | TGTGCCTGGAGGCGGACAGGGGTCCCCAATGAGCAGTTCTTC
NA | TRBJ1-1 | TRBV7-2 | NA | CASSSPTYTEAFF | TGTGCCAGCAGCTCCCCCACCTACACTGAAGCTTTCTTT
NA | TRBJ1-2 | TRBV28 | once | CASSLGQTVANYGYTF | TGTGCCAGCAGTCTTGGACAGACTGTAGCTAACTATGGCTACACCTTC
NA | TRBJ2-5 | TRBV10-1 | once | CASSESTRVSEETQYF | TGCGCCAGCAGTGAGTCGACTCGGGTCAGCGAAGAGACCCAGTACTTC
NA | TRBJ2-7 | TRBV6-1 | NA | CASNSRSGAYEQYF | TGTGCCAGCAACTCCAGAAGCGGTGCCTACGAGCAGTACTTC
NA | TRBJ1-1 | TRBV10-3 | NA | CAIRLRDNTEAFF | TGTGCCATCAGGCTCCGGGACAACACTGAAGCTTTCTTT
TRBD1 | TRBJ2-5 | TRBV5-1 | NA | CASSPGTAQETQYF | TGCGCCAGCAGCCCAGGGACAGCCCAAGAGACCCAGTACTTC
NA | TRBJ1-1 | TRBV30 | medium-sized | CAWSPGVTEAFF | TGTGCCTGGAGTCCAGGGGTCACTGAAGCTTTCTTT
NA | TRBJ2-5 | TRBV18 | NA | CASSPPDLKTQYF | TGTGCCAGCTCACCACCAGACTTGAAGACCCAGTACTTC
TRBD2 | TRBJ2-7 | TRBV7-9 | NA | CASSYPTSGTSYEQYF | TGTGCCAGCAGCTATCCGACTAGCGGGACTTCGTACGAGCAGTACTTC
TRBD1 | TRBJ2-1 | TRBV6-5 | NA | CASSYTGAHSYNEQFF | TGTGCCAGCAGCTACACAGGGGCGCACTCCTACAATGAGCAGTTCTTC
NA | TRBJ2-1 | TRBV27 | once | CASALRAFRNEQFF | TGTGCCAGCGCATTAAGAGCATTTCGAAATGAGCAGTTCTTC
TRBD1 | TRBJ2-1 | TRBV18 | NA | CASSKDRGDNEQFF | TGTGCCAGCTCCAAGGACAGGGGCGACAATGAGCAGTTCTTC
TRBD1 | TRBJ1-5 | TRBV19 | NA | CASSIGQGKGNQPQHF | TGTGCCAGTAGTATAGGACAGGGAAAAGGCAATCAGCCCCAGCATTTT
TRBD1 | TRBJ2-1 | TRBV27 | NA | CASSRQGLFDNEQFF | TGTGCCAGCAGCCGACAGGGGCTATTCGACAATGAGCAGTTCTTC
TRBD2 | TRBJ2-1 | TRBV11-2 | NA | CASSLGLAGEGGSYNEQFF | TGTGCCAGCAGCTTAGGCCTAGCGGGAGAGGGGGGCTCCTACAATGAGCAGTTCTTC
TRBD2 | TRBJ2-1 | TRBV18 | NA | CASSSGTSGRNEQFF | TGTGCCAGCTCCTCGGGAACTAGCGGGAGGAATGAGCAGTTCTTC
TRBD2 | TRBJ2-1 | TRBV7-3 | NA | CASSLRGAGGNNEQFF | TGTGCCAGCAGCTTAAGAGGTGCGGGGGGGAACAATGAGCAGTTCTTC
TRBD2 | TRBJ2-7 | TRBV2 | few | CASSERSGEYYEQYF | TGTGCCAGCAGTGAAAGAAGCGGGGAGTACTACGAGCAGTACTTC
TRBD2 | TRBJ2-6 | TRBV19 | few | CASIRLAGGTGANVLTF | TGTGCCAGTATAAGACTAGCGGGAGGAACAGGGGCCAACGTCCTGACTTTC
NA | TRBJ1-2 | TRBV7-9 | medium-sized | CASSFARAHGYTF | TGTGCCAGCAGCTTTGCCCGAGCCCATGGCTACACCTTC
TRBD2 | TRBJ2-1 | TRBV5-1 | NA | CASSWGIHGAGGGSNEQFF | TGCGCCAGCAGCTGGGGCATTCATGGGGCGGGAGGTGGTAGCAATGAGCAGTTCTTC
TRBD2 | TRBJ2-1 | TRBV7-8 | NA | CASSLAGISGRVSSYNEQFF | TGTGCCAGCAGCTTAGCGGGGATTAGCGGGAGAGTTAGTTCCTACAATGAGCAGTTCTTC
NA | TRBJ2-5 | TRBV7-6 | NA | CASSSQETQYF | TGTGCCAGCAGCTCCCAAGAGACCCAGTACTTC
NA | TRBJ1-1 | TRBV20-1 | few | CSAPATTEAFF | TGCAGTGCTCCAGCGACCACTGAAGCTTTCTTT
NA | TRBJ2-5 | TRBV4-2 | NA | CASSQGSGLGGTQYF | TGTGCCAGCAGCCAAGGATCGGGACTGGGGGGGACCCAGTACTTC
TRBD2 | TRBJ2-1 | TRBV28 | NA | CASGTSGRWGFYNEQFF | TGTGCCAGCGGGACTAGCGGGAGATGGGGCTTTTACAATGAGCAGTTCTTC
TRBD1 | TRBJ1-3 | TRBV29-1 | few | CSVEDIGGDHPGNTIYF | TGCAGCGTTGAAGATATAGGGGGCGATCACCCTGGAAACACCATATATTTT
TRBD2 | TRBJ2-7 | TRBV11-2 | few | CASSRTSGSTRSYEQYF | TGTGCCAGCAGCAGGACTAGCGGGAGTACTAGATCCTACGAGCAGTACTTC
TRBD1 | TRBJ1-1 | TRBV9 | NA | CASSFNDLDRGYVNTEAFF | TGTGCCAGCAGCTTTAATGATTTGGACAGGGGGTACGTGAACACTGAAGCTTTCTTT
NA | TRBJ2-7 | TRBV29-1 | NA | CSVYIYEQYF | TGCAGCGTTTATATCTACGAGCAGTACTTC
NA | TRBJ1-1 | TRBV5-1 | NA | CASSSRDLGLGTEAFF | TGCGCCAGCAGCTCCCGGGACCTAGGATTAGGCACTGAAGCTTTCTTT
NA | TRBJ1-5 | TRBV29-1 | once | CSVGDPLHGTGQPQHF | TGCAGCGTTGGGGACCCCCTGCACGGCACTGGTCAGCCCCAGCATTTT
TRBD1 | TRBJ2-6 | TRBV30 | NA | CASGQAGANVLTF | TGTGCCTCGGGACAGGCTGGGGCCAACGTCCTGACTTTC
NA | TRBJ2-3 | TRBV9 | NA | CASSVAMWPPLTSTDTQYF | TGTGCCAGCAGCGTAGCGATGTGGCCTCCATTGACGAGCACAGATACGCAGTATTTT
NA | TRBJ1-5 | TRBV5-1 | NA | CASSPAGARDQPQHF | TGCGCCAGCAGCCCGGCCGGGGCTAGGGATCAGCCCCAGCATTTT
NA | TRBJ2-5 | TRBV20-1 | NA | CSAPLGETQYF | TGCAGTGCTCCACTCGGAGAGACCCAGTACTTC
NA | TRBJ1-4 | TRBV7-9 | NA | CASSLAPMDLPFF | TGTGCCAGCAGCTTAGCCCCAATGGACCTACCGTTTTTT
NA | TRBJ2-2 | TRBV30 | NA | CAWTGRSGTNTGELFF | TGTGCCTGGACAGGGAGAAGCGGAACCAACACCGGGGAGCTGTTTTTT
TRBD1 | TRBJ2-7 | TRBV27 | once | CASSFGTGGEQYF | TGTGCCAGCAGTTTCGGGACAGGGGGCGAGCAGTACTTC
NA | TRBJ1-3 | TRBV7-8 | medium-sized | CASSPLTGGSPGNTIYF | TGTGCCAGCAGCCCGCTAACCGGCGGATCCCCTGGAAACACCATATATTTT
TRBD1 | TRBJ1-2 | TRBV29-1 | NA | CIPGTGKSGYTF | TGCATCCCTGGGACAGGGAAATCTGGCTACACCTTC